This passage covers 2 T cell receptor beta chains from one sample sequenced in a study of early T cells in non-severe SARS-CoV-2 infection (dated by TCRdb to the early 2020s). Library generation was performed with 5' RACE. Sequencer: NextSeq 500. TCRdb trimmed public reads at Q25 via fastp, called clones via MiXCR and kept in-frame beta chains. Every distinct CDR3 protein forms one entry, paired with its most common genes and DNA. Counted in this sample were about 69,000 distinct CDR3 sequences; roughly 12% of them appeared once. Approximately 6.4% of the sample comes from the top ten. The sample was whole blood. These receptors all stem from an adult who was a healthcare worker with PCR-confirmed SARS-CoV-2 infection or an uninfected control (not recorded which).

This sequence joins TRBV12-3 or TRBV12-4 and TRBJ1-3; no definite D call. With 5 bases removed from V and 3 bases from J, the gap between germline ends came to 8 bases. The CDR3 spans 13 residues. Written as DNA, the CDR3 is TGTGCCAGCAGTGAGGGCTTTGGAAACACCATATATTTT. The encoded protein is CASSEGFGNTIYF.

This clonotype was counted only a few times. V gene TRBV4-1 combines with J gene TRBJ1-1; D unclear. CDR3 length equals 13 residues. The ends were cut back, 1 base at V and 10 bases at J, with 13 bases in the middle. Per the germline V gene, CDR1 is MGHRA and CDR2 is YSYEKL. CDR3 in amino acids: CASSQVFGVTAFF. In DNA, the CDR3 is TGCGCCAGCAGCCAAGTATTCGGGGTTACAGCTTTCTTT.